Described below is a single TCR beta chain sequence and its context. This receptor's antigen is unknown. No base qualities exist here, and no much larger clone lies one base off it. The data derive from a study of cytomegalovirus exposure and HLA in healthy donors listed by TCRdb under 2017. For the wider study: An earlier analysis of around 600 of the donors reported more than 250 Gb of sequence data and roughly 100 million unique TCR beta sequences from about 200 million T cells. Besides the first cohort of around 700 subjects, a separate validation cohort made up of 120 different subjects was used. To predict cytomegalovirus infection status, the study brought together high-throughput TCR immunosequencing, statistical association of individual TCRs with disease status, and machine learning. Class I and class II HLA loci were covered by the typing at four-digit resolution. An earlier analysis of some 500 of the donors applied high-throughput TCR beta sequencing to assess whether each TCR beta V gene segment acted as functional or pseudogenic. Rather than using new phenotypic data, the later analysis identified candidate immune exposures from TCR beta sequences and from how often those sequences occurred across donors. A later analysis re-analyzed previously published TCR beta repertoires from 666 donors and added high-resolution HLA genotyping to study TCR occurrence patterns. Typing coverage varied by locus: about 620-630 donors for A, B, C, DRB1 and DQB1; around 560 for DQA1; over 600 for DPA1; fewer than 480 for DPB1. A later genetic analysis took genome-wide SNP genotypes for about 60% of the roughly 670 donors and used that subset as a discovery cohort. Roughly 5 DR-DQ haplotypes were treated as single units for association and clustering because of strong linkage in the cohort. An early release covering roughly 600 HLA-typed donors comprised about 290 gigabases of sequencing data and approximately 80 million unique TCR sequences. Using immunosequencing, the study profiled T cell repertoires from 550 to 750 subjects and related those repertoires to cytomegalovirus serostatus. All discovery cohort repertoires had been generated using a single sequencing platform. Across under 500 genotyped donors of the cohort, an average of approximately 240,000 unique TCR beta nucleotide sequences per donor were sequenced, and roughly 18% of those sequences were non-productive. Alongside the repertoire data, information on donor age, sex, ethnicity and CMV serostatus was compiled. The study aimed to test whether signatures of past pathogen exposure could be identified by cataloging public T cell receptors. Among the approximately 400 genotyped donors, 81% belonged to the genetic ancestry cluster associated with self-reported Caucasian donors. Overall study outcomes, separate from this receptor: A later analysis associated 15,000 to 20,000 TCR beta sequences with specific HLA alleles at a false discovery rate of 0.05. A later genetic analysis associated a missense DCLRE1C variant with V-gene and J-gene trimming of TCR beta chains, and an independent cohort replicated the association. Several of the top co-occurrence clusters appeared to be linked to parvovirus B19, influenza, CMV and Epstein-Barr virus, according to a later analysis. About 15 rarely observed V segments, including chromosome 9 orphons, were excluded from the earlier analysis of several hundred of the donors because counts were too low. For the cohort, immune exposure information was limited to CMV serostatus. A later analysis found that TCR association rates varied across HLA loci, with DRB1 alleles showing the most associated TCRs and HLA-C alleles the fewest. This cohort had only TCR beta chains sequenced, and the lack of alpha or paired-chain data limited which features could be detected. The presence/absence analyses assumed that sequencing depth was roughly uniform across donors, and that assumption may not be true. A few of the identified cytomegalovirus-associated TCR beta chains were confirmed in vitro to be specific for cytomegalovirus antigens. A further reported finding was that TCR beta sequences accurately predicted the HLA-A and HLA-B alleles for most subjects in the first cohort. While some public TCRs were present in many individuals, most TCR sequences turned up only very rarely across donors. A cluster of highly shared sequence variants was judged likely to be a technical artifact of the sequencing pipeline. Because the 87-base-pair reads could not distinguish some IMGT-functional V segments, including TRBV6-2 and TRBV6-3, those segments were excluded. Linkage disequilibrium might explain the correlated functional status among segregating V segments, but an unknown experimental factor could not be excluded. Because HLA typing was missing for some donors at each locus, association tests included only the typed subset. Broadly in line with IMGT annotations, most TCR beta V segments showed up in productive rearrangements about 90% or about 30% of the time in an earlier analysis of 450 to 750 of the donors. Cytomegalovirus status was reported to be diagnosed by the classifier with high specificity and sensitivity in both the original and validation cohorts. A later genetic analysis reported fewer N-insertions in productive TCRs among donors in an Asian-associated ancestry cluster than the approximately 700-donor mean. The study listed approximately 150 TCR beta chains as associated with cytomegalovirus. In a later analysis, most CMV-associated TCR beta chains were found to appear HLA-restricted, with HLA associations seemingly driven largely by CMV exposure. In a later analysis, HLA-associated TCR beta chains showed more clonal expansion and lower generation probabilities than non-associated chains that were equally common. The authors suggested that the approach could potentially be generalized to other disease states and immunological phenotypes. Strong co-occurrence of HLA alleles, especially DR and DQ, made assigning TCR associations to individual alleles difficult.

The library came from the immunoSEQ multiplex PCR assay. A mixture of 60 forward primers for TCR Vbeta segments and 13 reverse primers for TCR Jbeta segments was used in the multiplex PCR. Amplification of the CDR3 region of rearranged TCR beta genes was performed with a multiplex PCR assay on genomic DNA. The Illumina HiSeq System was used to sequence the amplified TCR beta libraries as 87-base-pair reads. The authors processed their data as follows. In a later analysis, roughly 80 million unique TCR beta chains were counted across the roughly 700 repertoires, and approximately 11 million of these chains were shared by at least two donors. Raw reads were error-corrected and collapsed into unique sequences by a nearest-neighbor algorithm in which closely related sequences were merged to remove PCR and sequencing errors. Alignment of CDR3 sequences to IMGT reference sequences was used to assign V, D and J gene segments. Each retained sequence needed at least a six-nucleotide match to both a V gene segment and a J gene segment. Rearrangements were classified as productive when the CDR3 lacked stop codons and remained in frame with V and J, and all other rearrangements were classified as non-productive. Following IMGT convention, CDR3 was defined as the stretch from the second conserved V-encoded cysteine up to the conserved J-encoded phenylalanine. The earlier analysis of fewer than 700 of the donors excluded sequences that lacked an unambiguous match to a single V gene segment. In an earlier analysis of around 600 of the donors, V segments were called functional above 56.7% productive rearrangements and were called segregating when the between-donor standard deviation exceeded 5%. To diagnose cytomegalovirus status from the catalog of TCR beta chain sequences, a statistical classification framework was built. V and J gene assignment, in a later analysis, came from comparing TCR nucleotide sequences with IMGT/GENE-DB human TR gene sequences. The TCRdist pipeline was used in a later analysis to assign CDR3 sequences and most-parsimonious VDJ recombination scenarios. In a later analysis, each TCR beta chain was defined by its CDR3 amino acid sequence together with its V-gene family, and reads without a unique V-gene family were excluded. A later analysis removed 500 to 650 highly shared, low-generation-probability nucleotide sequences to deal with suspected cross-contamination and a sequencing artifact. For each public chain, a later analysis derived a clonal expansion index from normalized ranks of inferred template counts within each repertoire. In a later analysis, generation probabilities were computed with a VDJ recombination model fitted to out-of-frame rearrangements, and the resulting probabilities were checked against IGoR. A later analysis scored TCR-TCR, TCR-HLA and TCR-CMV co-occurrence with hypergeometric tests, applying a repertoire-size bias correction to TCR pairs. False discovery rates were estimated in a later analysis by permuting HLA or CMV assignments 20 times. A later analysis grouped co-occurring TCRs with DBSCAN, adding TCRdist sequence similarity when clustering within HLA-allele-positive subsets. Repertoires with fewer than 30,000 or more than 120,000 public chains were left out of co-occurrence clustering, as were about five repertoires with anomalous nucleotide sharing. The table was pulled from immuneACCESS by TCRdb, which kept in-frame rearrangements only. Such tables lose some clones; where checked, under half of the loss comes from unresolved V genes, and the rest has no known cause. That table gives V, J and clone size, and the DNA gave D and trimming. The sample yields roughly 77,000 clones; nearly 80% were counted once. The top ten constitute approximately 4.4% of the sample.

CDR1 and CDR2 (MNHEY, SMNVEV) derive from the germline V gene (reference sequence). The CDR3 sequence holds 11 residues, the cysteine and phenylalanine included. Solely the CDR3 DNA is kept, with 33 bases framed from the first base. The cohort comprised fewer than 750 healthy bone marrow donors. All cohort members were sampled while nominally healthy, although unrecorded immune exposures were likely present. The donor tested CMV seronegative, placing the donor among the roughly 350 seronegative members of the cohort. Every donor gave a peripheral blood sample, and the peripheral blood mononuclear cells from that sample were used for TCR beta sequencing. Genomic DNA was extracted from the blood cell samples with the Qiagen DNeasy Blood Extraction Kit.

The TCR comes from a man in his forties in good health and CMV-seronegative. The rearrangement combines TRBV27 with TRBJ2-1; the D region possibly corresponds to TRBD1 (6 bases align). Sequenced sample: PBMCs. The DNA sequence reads TGTTCCGCGTGGGGGCGGGATGAGCAGTTCTTC. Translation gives CSAWGRDEQFF.